These 8 T cell receptor beta chains came from one sample sequenced in a study of blood T cell repertoires in COVID-19. Sequencing used immunoSEQ multiplex PCR; TCRdb keeps in-frame clones, though not all of them. The sample gives around 380,000 clones, roughly 77% of which show up once; 1.1% is in the top ten. The sample comprised peripheral blood. These receptors all come from a human donor with acute or convalescent COVID-19. The donor label of this sample is uncertain.

The V gene is TRBV30, the J gene TRBJ1-2; tentative D call: TRBD1 (6 bases). Trimming shortened V by 3 bases and J by 7 bases, and 15 bases separated the two germline ends. CDR1 and CDR2 (germline): GTSNPN, SVGIG (reference sequence). CDR3 length: 13 residues. The CDR3 reads CAWRRGWKGGYTF. The DNA of the CDR3 is TGTGCCTGGAGAAGGGGGTGGAAGGGTGGCTACACCTTC.

The gene calls are TRBV3-1 (or the pseudogene TRBV3-2) and TRBJ2-7, with D perhaps matching TRBD2 (5 bases). Germline CDR1 reads LGHDT; CDR2 reads YNNKEL (reference sequence). The CDR3 is made up of 14 amino acids. V was shortened by 2 bases and J by 1 base, with 9 bases between the two germline ends. CDR3 DNA: TGTGCCAGCAGCCAACAACCGGGATCCTACGAGCAGTACTTC. Residues: CASSQQPGSYEQYF.

For this clone: Given a much more abundant clone one base away, this may be a read error. Other DNA sequences in the same sample also yield this CDR3. J is TRBJ2-1 and V is TRBV7-9; D call uncertain. The V gene lost 5 bases and the J gene lost 6 bases, with 5 bases spanning the gap. Germline V gene data show CDR1 as SEHNR and CDR2 as FQNEAQ (reference sequence). CDR3 length: 11 residues. The CDR3 reads CASSLLNEQFF. In DNA, the CDR3 is TGTGCCAGCAGCCTACTCAATGAGCAGTTCTTC.

The chain recombines TRBV7-6 with TRBJ2-7, with TRBD1 matching over 9 bases. The CDR3 sequence is 14 residues long. Germline lookup yields CDR1 SGHVS and CDR2 FNYEAQ. Trimming at V came to 5 bases and at J to 0 bases, leaving 2 bases not matched to a gene. Here the CDR3 DNA reads TGTGCCAGCAGCGACAGGGGGGGCTCCTACGAGCAGTACTTC. The encoded protein is CASSDRGGSYEQYF.

The V gene is TRBV10-3, the J gene TRBJ2-1, with TRBD1 matching over 10 bases. The CDR3 loop spans 16 amino acids. Germline V gene sequence: CDR1 ENHRY, CDR2 SYGVKD. The J segment lost 4 bases and the V segment lost 0 bases, leaving 3 bases of the junction unmatched. CDR3 amino acids: CAISESRQGAYNEQFF. As DNA, the CDR3 is TGTGCCATCAGTGAGTCGAGACAGGGGGCTTACAATGAGCAGTTCTTC.

The rearrangement joins TRBV2 to TRBJ2-1; no reliable D call. Trimming took off 2 bases at V and 0 bases at J, with 8 bases between the two ends. The CDR3 consists of 15 residues. The germline CDR1 and CDR2 sequences are SNHLY and FYNNEI. CDR3 nucleotides: TGTGCCAGCAGTGAACTGCGCGGCTCCTACAATGAGCAGTTCTTC. This gives the protein CASSELRGSYNEQFF.

V is TRBV12-5 and J is TRBJ2-1; 7 bases are a match to TRBD2. Germline V gene lookup returns CDR1 LGHNT and CDR2 FRNRAP. With 5 bases clipped from V and 4 bases from J, the junction kept 2 bases outside the gene matches. The CDR3 runs to 13 residues. CDR3 coding DNA: TGTGCTAGTGGTCCCGGGGGGTACAATGAGCAGTTCTTC. Amino acid sequence: CASGPGGYNEQFF.

The CDR3 is CASSPGGRSEAFF. DNA of the CDR3: TGTGCCAGCAGTCCAGGGGGACGGTCTGAAGCTTTCTTT. The chain recombines TRBV28 with TRBJ1-1; 7 bases are a match to TRBD1. Germline V gene sequence: CDR1 MDHEN, CDR2 SYDVKM. J lost 6 bases, V lost 5 bases, and 6 bases had no gene match. This CDR3 contains 13 residues.